This is a list of T cell receptor beta chains from one sample in a study of T cells in Graves' hyperthyroidism and ophthalmopathy. TCRdb re-derived calls from the multiplex PCR reads in MiXCR, one entry per CDR3 protein. The profile shows roughly 300,000 distinct CDR3 sequences, around 20% of them singletons. The sample consisted of blood. Receptors were obtained from a woman in her forties or fifties with Graves' hyperthyroidism. CDR3s include the opening cysteine and the closing phenylalanine or tryptophan. The order of the fields is CDR3 DNA, CDR3 protein, V gene, clone size, D gene, J gene. The D gene is left open where the match is weak. Clone size appears in some rows only: once, few, many, or a class for an expanded clone.

cdr3_nt: TGTGCCAGCAGAGTAGCGGGACTAGCGGGAGGAGATACGCAGTATTTT
cdr3_aa: CASRVAGLAGGDTQYF
v_call: TRBV2
clone_size: NA
d_call: TRBD2
j_call: TRBJ2-3

cdr3_nt: TGTGCCAGCAGGGGGACTCAGGGCGGGGAGCTGTTTTTT
cdr3_aa: CASRGTQGGELFF
v_call: TRBV2
clone_size: many
d_call: NA
j_call: TRBJ2-2

cdr3_nt: TGTGCCAGCAGTTTGGGGGGGTCTGCAGCAGGGACCCAGTACTTC
cdr3_aa: CASSLGGSAAGTQYF
v_call: TRBV28
clone_size: many
d_call: TRBD2
j_call: TRBJ2-5

cdr3_nt: TGTGCCAGCAGCATCGGGGGGGGGACAGATACGCAGTATTTT
cdr3_aa: CASSIGGGTDTQYF
v_call: TRBV7-3
clone_size: few
d_call: TRBD2
j_call: TRBJ2-3

cdr3_nt: TGTGCCAGCAGAGACCAGGGGGCATTATTCGGGGAGACCCAGTACTTC
cdr3_aa: CASRDQGALFGETQYF
v_call: TRBV7-9
clone_size: NA
d_call: TRBD1
j_call: TRBJ2-5

cdr3_nt: TGTGCCAGCAGCTTAGGTGCCACTTTTAGAGAGACCCAGTACTTC
cdr3_aa: CASSLGATFRETQYF
v_call: TRBV7-2
clone_size: many
d_call: NA
j_call: TRBJ2-5

cdr3_nt: TGTGCCAGCAGTTACTCGAGACAGGGGGCGAATGAGCAGTTCTTC
cdr3_aa: CASSYSRQGANEQFF
v_call: TRBV6-2/TRBV6-3
clone_size: NA
d_call: TRBD1
j_call: TRBJ2-1

cdr3_nt: TGTGCCAGCCCGAAGGGGAGACGGGAGCAGTTCTTC
cdr3_aa: CASPKGRREQFF
v_call: TRBV27
clone_size: many
d_call: NA
j_call: TRBJ2-1

cdr3_nt: TGCAGCGTTGAAGAGTTCCCAGGAAGCTATGGCTACACCTTC
cdr3_aa: CSVEEFPGSYGYTF
v_call: TRBV29-1
clone_size: many
d_call: NA
j_call: TRBJ1-2

cdr3_nt: TGTGCCAGCAGCCTGACACCCAGGGGGTGGCAGCCCCAGCATTTT
cdr3_aa: CASSLTPRGWQPQHF
v_call: TRBV28
clone_size: NA
d_call: TRBD1
j_call: TRBJ1-5

cdr3_nt: TGCGCCAGCAGCCAAGATCCGGGCGGGAGGGCAACAGATACGCAGTATTTT
cdr3_aa: CASSQDPGGRATDTQYF
v_call: TRBV4-1
clone_size: few
d_call: TRBD2
j_call: TRBJ2-3

cdr3_nt: TGTGCCAGCAGTTTAAGTACAGAATATAGCAATCAGCCCCAGCATTTT
cdr3_aa: CASSLSTEYSNQPQHF
v_call: TRBV27
clone_size: few
d_call: NA
j_call: TRBJ1-5

cdr3_nt: TGCAGTGCTAGTTCGGCAGGGAGTCCGAGGGGCTATGGCTACACCTTC
cdr3_aa: CSASSAGSPRGYGYTF
v_call: TRBV20-1
clone_size: NA
d_call: NA
j_call: TRBJ1-2

cdr3_nt: TGTGCCAGCAGTTACCCCCCACGGACAGGGCCAAACTACGAGCAGTACTTC
cdr3_aa: CASSYPPRTGPNYEQYF
v_call: TRBV6-2/TRBV6-3
clone_size: many
d_call: TRBD1
j_call: TRBJ2-7

cdr3_nt: TGCAGTGCTACCAGGGAGGTGGGCGAGCAGTACTTC
cdr3_aa: CSATREVGEQYF
v_call: TRBV20-1
clone_size: many
d_call: NA
j_call: TRBJ2-7

cdr3_nt: TGTGCCAGCAGCGTAGGGGGGGGGGTCGGGACTAGGGGATCGAAGCAGTTCTTC
cdr3_aa: CASSVGGGVGTRGSKQFF
v_call: TRBV9
clone_size: NA
d_call: TRBD2
j_call: TRBJ2-1

cdr3_nt: TGTGCCAGCAGGTTAACCCCCCCAGAGACCCAGTACTTC
cdr3_aa: CASRLTPPETQYF
v_call: TRBV12-3/TRBV12-4
clone_size: few
d_call: NA
j_call: TRBJ2-5

cdr3_nt: TGTGCCAGCAGTTACTCCGGACGGACAACTAATGAAAAACTGTTTTTT
cdr3_aa: CASSYSGRTTNEKLFF
v_call: TRBV6-6
clone_size: many
d_call: NA
j_call: TRBJ1-4

cdr3_nt: TGCGCCAGCAGAATAAGGACTAGCCATGCAGATACGCAGTATTTT
cdr3_aa: CASRIRTSHADTQYF
v_call: TRBV5-1
clone_size: many
d_call: TRBD2
j_call: TRBJ2-3

cdr3_nt: TGTGCCAGCAGCCGAAAGCTTACAGGGGTTCGAGGCTACACCTTC
cdr3_aa: CASSRKLTGVRGYTF
v_call: TRBV5-8
clone_size: many
d_call: TRBD1
j_call: TRBJ1-2

cdr3_nt: TGTGCCAGCAGCAAACCGGGACTAAGCTCCTACAATGAGCAGTTCTTC
cdr3_aa: CASSKPGLSSYNEQFF
v_call: TRBV3-1
clone_size: many
d_call: TRBD2
j_call: TRBJ2-1

cdr3_nt: TGTGCCAGCAGTCCTTTCCTAGTTGACGAGCAGTACTTC
cdr3_aa: CASSPFLVDEQYF
v_call: TRBV2
clone_size: many
d_call: NA
j_call: TRBJ2-7

cdr3_nt: TGTGCCAGCAGCCAAGTGCCGGGGAGAGACACTGAAGCTTTCTTT
cdr3_aa: CASSQVPGRDTEAFF
v_call: TRBV3-1
clone_size: many
d_call: NA
j_call: TRBJ1-1

cdr3_nt: TGTGCCAGCAGCATTTCCGACACTGAAGCTTTCTTT
cdr3_aa: CASSISDTEAFF
v_call: TRBV9
clone_size: NA
d_call: NA
j_call: TRBJ1-1

cdr3_nt: TGTGCCAGCAGCTTGGAACGGGGAGAGGCCCAGTACTTC
cdr3_aa: CASSLERGEAQYF
v_call: TRBV7-2
clone_size: once
d_call: NA
j_call: TRBJ2-5

cdr3_nt: TGTGCCAGCAGTTTAGACCTCGGGGGTTCACCCCTCCACTTT
cdr3_aa: CASSLDLGGSPLHF
v_call: TRBV28
clone_size: many
d_call: NA
j_call: TRBJ1-6

cdr3_nt: TGCGCCAGCAGCCAGACAGGGGGCTTCATCTACGAGCAGTACTTC
cdr3_aa: CASSQTGGFIYEQYF
v_call: TRBV4-1
clone_size: NA
d_call: TRBD1
j_call: TRBJ2-7

cdr3_nt: TGTGCCAGCATCCCTACAGGGGACTTTGGACTAGCGGCATACAATGAGCAGTTCTTC
cdr3_aa: CASIPTGDFGLAAYNEQFF
v_call: TRBV7-9
clone_size: many
d_call: TRBD2
j_call: TRBJ2-1

cdr3_nt: TGTGCCAGCAGCCAGGGACAGGGCCCCACAGATACGCAGTATTTT
cdr3_aa: CASSQGQGPTDTQYF
v_call: TRBV3-1
clone_size: once
d_call: TRBD1
j_call: TRBJ2-3

cdr3_nt: TGTGCCAGCAGTTACTCGAAGGCGGACGAGGCCTACGAGCAGTACTTC
cdr3_aa: CASSYSKADEAYEQYF
v_call: TRBV6-2/TRBV6-3
clone_size: few
d_call: NA
j_call: TRBJ2-7

cdr3_nt: TGTGCCAGCAGCATCCCTCCGGATGGGGGGAAAAATGAGCAGTTCTTC
cdr3_aa: CASSIPPDGGKNEQFF
v_call: TRBV9
clone_size: many
d_call: NA
j_call: TRBJ2-1

cdr3_nt: TGTGCCAGCAGGGCAGGGGAAGAAAAACTGTTTTTT
cdr3_aa: CASRAGEEKLFF
v_call: TRBV28
clone_size: many
d_call: NA
j_call: TRBJ1-4

cdr3_nt: TGCGCCAGCAGCTTGAGTGGCACGGGTGGGAACGCTGAAGCTTTCTTT
cdr3_aa: CASSLSGTGGNAEAFF
v_call: TRBV5-1
clone_size: NA
d_call: NA
j_call: TRBJ1-1

cdr3_nt: TGTGCCAGCAGTTACTTGCAGGCGGGTACCGGGGAGCTGTTTTTT
cdr3_aa: CASSYLQAGTGELFF
v_call: TRBV6-2/TRBV6-3
clone_size: NA
d_call: NA
j_call: TRBJ2-2

cdr3_nt: TGTGCCATCAGTGGAGGGGCAAACACTGAAGCTTTCTTT
cdr3_aa: CAISGGANTEAFF
v_call: TRBV10-3
clone_size: many
d_call: NA
j_call: TRBJ1-1

cdr3_nt: TGTGCCAGCAGCAAGTTTGGAGGGACAGGACCCTACGAGCAGTACTTC
cdr3_aa: CASSKFGGTGPYEQYF
v_call: TRBV28
clone_size: many
d_call: TRBD1
j_call: TRBJ2-7

cdr3_nt: TGCAGTGCTAGAGAAGGGCGATTCCAAGAGACCCAGTACTTC
cdr3_aa: CSAREGRFQETQYF
v_call: TRBV20-1
clone_size: NA
d_call: NA
j_call: TRBJ2-5

cdr3_nt: TGTGCCAGTAGCCGAAAAGCGATGGCAGCGAGACCTCAGCCCCAGCATTTT
cdr3_aa: CASSRKAMAARPQPQHF
v_call: TRBV19
clone_size: few
d_call: NA
j_call: TRBJ1-5

cdr3_nt: TGCAGTGCTAAACCACCCAGGGCAGGGGCCGTGGTGGCTTTCTTT
cdr3_aa: CSAKPPRAGAVVAFF
v_call: TRBV20-1
clone_size: NA
d_call: NA
j_call: TRBJ1-1

cdr3_nt: TGCAGTGCTAGATCCACTAGCGGGGTTTACAATGAGCAGTTCTTC
cdr3_aa: CSARSTSGVYNEQFF
v_call: TRBV20-1
clone_size: few
d_call: TRBD2
j_call: TRBJ2-1